These T cell receptor beta chains were read from a single sample in a study of CD8 T cells in Susac syndrome. TCRdb called the immunoSEQ multiplex PCR reads again in MiXCR, with one record for every CDR3 protein. The sample gives about 200,000 distinct CDR3 sequences, roughly nine tenths of which show up once; approximately 0.09% is in the top ten. Source material: CD4+ T cells from PBMCs. The receptors shown here come from a human donor with Susac syndrome. CDR3s include the opening cysteine and the closing phenylalanine or tryptophan. The D gene is left open where the match is weak.

j_gene: TRBJ2-7; d_gene: TRBD1; v_gene: TRBV20-1; CDR3aa: CSANGQGNYEQYF
j_gene: TRBJ2-7; d_gene: TRBD1; v_gene: TRBV20-1; CDR3aa: CSARAQGAHEQYF
j_gene: TRBJ1-5; d_gene: TRBD1; v_gene: TRBV7-9; CDR3aa: CASSKTTGGFYQPQHF
j_gene: TRBJ2-3; d_gene: NA; v_gene: TRBV7-2; CDR3aa: CASSLISRSSTDTQYF
j_gene: TRBJ2-1; d_gene: TRBD1; v_gene: TRBV27; CDR3aa: CASTLRGRVSQGDEQFF
j_gene: TRBJ2-5; d_gene: NA; v_gene: TRBV18; CDR3aa: CASSLSQETQYF
j_gene: TRBJ1-5; d_gene: NA; v_gene: TRBV19; CDR3aa: CASSSRINQPQHF
j_gene: TRBJ1-3; d_gene: NA; v_gene: TRBV3-1; CDR3aa: CASSPGPRFGNTIYF
j_gene: TRBJ1-1; d_gene: NA; v_gene: TRBV6-1; CDR3aa: CASSEGWNTEAFF
j_gene: TRBJ2-6; d_gene: NA; v_gene: TRBV9; CDR3aa: CASSPRGLHSGANVLTF
j_gene: TRBJ1-5; d_gene: TRBD1; v_gene: TRBV11-2; CDR3aa: CASSPTGNQPQHF
j_gene: TRBJ2-7; d_gene: NA; v_gene: TRBV28; CDR3aa: CASSLADSSYEQYF
j_gene: TRBJ2-2; d_gene: NA; v_gene: TRBV12-3/TRBV12-4; CDR3aa: CASRVREIGELFF
j_gene: TRBJ1-4; d_gene: NA; v_gene: TRBV28; CDR3aa: CASHTQTGGDEKLFF
j_gene: TRBJ1-2; d_gene: NA; v_gene: TRBV19; CDR3aa: CASSHDRNYGYTF
j_gene: TRBJ2-1; d_gene: NA; v_gene: TRBV5-1; CDR3aa: CASSLRPSTDNEQFF
j_gene: TRBJ2-1; d_gene: NA; v_gene: TRBV12-3/TRBV12-4; CDR3aa: CASRPPGTPHNEQFF
j_gene: TRBJ1-2; d_gene: TRBD1; v_gene: TRBV6-5; CDR3aa: CASSYAGQGGGYTF
j_gene: TRBJ1-1; d_gene: NA; v_gene: TRBV6-5; CDR3aa: CASSYSGTMNTEAFF
j_gene: TRBJ1-1; d_gene: NA; v_gene: TRBV6-5; CDR3aa: CASSLGLREAEAFF
j_gene: TRBJ2-5; d_gene: NA; v_gene: TRBV19; CDR3aa: CASSAGVQETQYF
j_gene: TRBJ2-3; d_gene: TRBD2; v_gene: TRBV18; CDR3aa: CASSPPGSGGKDTQYF
j_gene: TRBJ2-5; d_gene: TRBD2; v_gene: TRBV7-3; CDR3aa: CASSTGAGEETQYF
j_gene: TRBJ1-5; d_gene: NA; v_gene: TRBV3-1; CDR3aa: CASSQSGLGNQPQHF
j_gene: TRBJ2-5; d_gene: NA; v_gene: TRBV20-1; CDR3aa: CSARDGRAQETQYF
j_gene: TRBJ2-3; d_gene: NA; v_gene: TRBV18; CDR3aa: CASSPQGGSPDTQYF
j_gene: TRBJ2-6; d_gene: NA; v_gene: TRBV11-2; CDR3aa: CASSPLMGVTGANVLTF
j_gene: TRBJ1-3; d_gene: NA; v_gene: TRBV6-5; CDR3aa: CASSPILGGNTIYF
j_gene: TRBJ2-1; d_gene: NA; v_gene: TRBV30; CDR3aa: CAWRDYLNEQFF
j_gene: TRBJ2-7; d_gene: TRBD1; v_gene: TRBV19; CDR3aa: CASSIRAGGRIGSSYEQYF
j_gene: TRBJ2-7; d_gene: TRBD1; v_gene: TRBV5-1; CDR3aa: CASSPLQGAYEQYF
j_gene: TRBJ1-1; d_gene: NA; v_gene: TRBV28; CDR3aa: CASSLFQGITEAFF
j_gene: TRBJ2-7; d_gene: NA; v_gene: TRBV5-1; CDR3aa: CASSHPSGAQSLTYEQYF
j_gene: TRBJ2-3; d_gene: NA; v_gene: TRBV7-3; CDR3aa: CASSPTSTDTQYF
j_gene: TRBJ1-2; d_gene: TRBD1; v_gene: TRBV7-8; CDR3aa: CASSLLGSTGKFRYGYTF
j_gene: TRBJ1-4; d_gene: TRBD1; v_gene: TRBV2; CDR3aa: CASGTGVEKLFF
j_gene: TRBJ2-2; d_gene: NA; v_gene: TRBV5-1; CDR3aa: CASKPRDPVTGELFF
j_gene: TRBJ2-5; d_gene: NA; v_gene: TRBV4-1; CDR3aa: CASSLVRGRTETQYF
j_gene: TRBJ2-2; d_gene: NA; v_gene: TRBV7-6; CDR3aa: CASSLALRGGELFF
j_gene: TRBJ2-1; d_gene: TRBD2; v_gene: TRBV3-1; CDR3aa: CASSQDRGTSGRNEQFF
j_gene: TRBJ1-1; d_gene: TRBD1; v_gene: TRBV27; CDR3aa: CASSLNRGQTEAFF
j_gene: TRBJ2-3; d_gene: NA; v_gene: TRBV29-1; CDR3aa: CSVERLPDTQYF
j_gene: TRBJ1-5; d_gene: NA; v_gene: TRBV7-5; CDR3aa: CISVPNREGKPQHF
j_gene: TRBJ1-1; d_gene: NA; v_gene: TRBV7-3; CDR3aa: CASSLIGETEAFF
j_gene: TRBJ1-6; d_gene: NA; v_gene: TRBV19; CDR3aa: CASNSRLDYNSPLHF
j_gene: TRBJ2-4; d_gene: TRBD1; v_gene: TRBV7-9; CDR3aa: CASRRDRGRENIQYF
j_gene: TRBJ2-5; d_gene: NA; v_gene: TRBV2; CDR3aa: CASNPDRVQETQYF
j_gene: TRBJ1-5; d_gene: TRBD1; v_gene: TRBV7-9; CDR3aa: CVSSFQGEGQPQHF
j_gene: TRBJ2-4; d_gene: NA; v_gene: TRBV7-9; CDR3aa: CASSLAGAKNIQYF
j_gene: TRBJ2-1; d_gene: TRBD2; v_gene: TRBV20-1; CDR3aa: CSARSSRTSGRGYNEQFF
j_gene: TRBJ2-3; d_gene: NA; v_gene: TRBV27; CDR3aa: CASSFERPWDTQYF
j_gene: TRBJ2-5; d_gene: NA; v_gene: TRBV29-1; CDR3aa: CSVARDYQETQYF
j_gene: TRBJ2-1; d_gene: TRBD2; v_gene: TRBV7-9; CDR3aa: CASRNLAGEEQFF
j_gene: TRBJ2-3; d_gene: TRBD1; v_gene: TRBV13; CDR3aa: CASKNRGRRWEYF
j_gene: TRBJ1-6; d_gene: NA; v_gene: TRBV14; CDR3aa: CASSQEPDSPLHF
j_gene: TRBJ2-3; d_gene: NA; v_gene: TRBV28; CDR3aa: CASSSVPDTQYF
j_gene: TRBJ2-2; d_gene: NA; v_gene: TRBV6-1; CDR3aa: CASSDGQRFPTGELFF
j_gene: TRBJ1-4; d_gene: NA; v_gene: TRBV6-2/TRBV6-3; CDR3aa: CASSSRPEKLFF